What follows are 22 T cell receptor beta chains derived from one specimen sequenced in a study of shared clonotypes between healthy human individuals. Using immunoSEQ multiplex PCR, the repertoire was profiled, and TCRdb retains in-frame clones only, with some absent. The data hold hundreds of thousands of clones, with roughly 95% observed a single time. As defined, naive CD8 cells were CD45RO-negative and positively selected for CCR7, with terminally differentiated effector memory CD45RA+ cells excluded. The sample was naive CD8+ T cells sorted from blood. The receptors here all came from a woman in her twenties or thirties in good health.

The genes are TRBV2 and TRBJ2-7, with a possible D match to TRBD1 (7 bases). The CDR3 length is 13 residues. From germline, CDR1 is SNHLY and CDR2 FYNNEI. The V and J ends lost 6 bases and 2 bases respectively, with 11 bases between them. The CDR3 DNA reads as TGTGCCAGCAGGGGGGGACAGCCCTACGAGCAGTACTTC. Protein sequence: CASRGGQPYEQYF.

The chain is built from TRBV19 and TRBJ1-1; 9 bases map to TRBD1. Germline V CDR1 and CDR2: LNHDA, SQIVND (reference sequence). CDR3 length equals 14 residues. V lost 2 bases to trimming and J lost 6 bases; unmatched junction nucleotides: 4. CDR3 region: CASSITGGSPEAFF. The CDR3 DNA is TGTGCCAGTAGTATAACAGGGGGCTCCCCTGAAGCTTTCTTT. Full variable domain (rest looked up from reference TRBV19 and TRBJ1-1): DGGITQSPKYLFRKEGQNVTLSCEQNLNHDAMYWYRQDPGQGLRLIYYSQIVNDFQKGDIAEGYSVSREKKESFPLTVTSAQKNPTAFYLCASSITGGSPEAFFGQGTRLTVV.

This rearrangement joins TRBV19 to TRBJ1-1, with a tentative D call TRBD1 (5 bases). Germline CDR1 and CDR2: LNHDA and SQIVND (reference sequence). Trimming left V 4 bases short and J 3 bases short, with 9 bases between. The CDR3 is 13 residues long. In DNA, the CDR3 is TGTGCCAGTAGTAGAGGGGTGGACACTGAAGCTTTCTTT. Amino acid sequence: CASSRGVDTEAFF.

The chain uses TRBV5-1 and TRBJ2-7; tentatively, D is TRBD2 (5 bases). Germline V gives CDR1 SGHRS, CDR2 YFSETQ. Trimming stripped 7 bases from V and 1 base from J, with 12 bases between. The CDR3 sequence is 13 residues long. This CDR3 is CASGLSGSYEQYF. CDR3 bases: TGCGCCAGCGGACTGAGCGGATCCTACGAGCAGTACTTC.

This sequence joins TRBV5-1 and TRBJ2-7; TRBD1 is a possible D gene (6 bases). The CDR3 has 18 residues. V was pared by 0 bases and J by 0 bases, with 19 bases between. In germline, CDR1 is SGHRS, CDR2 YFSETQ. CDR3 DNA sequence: TGCGCCAGCAGCTTGGTCGCCAGGGGTTACAATAGCTCCTACGAGCAGTACTTC. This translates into CASSLVARGYNSSYEQYF.

CDR3 sequence (DNA): TGTGCCAGCAGCCTCGGACAGGGAGAAGTCTCTGGGGCCAACGTCCTGACTTTC. This codes for CASSLGQGEVSGANVLTF. The chain carries TRBV11-2 and TRBJ2-6; 8 nucleotides line up with TRBD1. Germline loops: CDR1 SGHAT, CDR2 FQNNGV. J was trimmed by 0 bases and V by 5 bases; bases with no gene match: 9. This CDR3 spans 18 amino acids.

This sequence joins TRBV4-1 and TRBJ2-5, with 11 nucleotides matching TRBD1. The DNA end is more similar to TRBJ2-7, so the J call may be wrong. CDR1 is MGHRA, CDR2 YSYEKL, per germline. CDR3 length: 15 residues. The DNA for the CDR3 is TGCGCCAGCAGCTTTCCGGGACAGGGGGCCTACGAGCAGTACTTC. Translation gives CASSFPGQGAYEQYF.

CDR3 in DNA: TGTGCCAGCAGCTTAGCTCATGAGCAGTTCTTC. Encoded protein: CASSLAHEQFF. The rearrangement uses TRBV11-3 and TRBJ2-1; D gene uncertain. CDR1 and CDR2 (germline): SGHNT, YENEEA. The CDR3 covers 11 residues. V gave up 1 base and J gave up 8 bases, with 3 bases separating them.

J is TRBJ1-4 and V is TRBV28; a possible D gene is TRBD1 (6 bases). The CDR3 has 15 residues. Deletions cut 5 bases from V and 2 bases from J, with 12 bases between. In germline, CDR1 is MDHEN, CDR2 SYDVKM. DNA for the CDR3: TGTGCCAGCAGTCCCCTGGACAGCACTAATGAAAAACTGTTTTTT. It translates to CASSPLDSTNEKLFF. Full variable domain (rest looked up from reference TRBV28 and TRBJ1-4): DVKVTQSSRYLVKRTGEKVFLECVQDMDHENMFWYRQDPGLGLRLIYFSYDVKMKEKGDIPEGYSVSREKKERFSLILESASTNQTSMYLCASSPLDSTNEKLFFGSGTQLSVL.

The CDR3 nucleotides are TGCGCCAGCAGCCAAGCCCCGGGGGGACTCTATGGCTACACCTTC. Residues: CASSQAPGGLYGYTF. The chain combines TRBV4-1 with TRBJ1-2; D is possibly TRBD1 (5 bases). The germline V gene encodes CDR1 MGHRA and CDR2 YSYEKL. The CDR3 covers 15 residues. V was cut by 1 base and J by 4 bases, with 13 bases left in between.

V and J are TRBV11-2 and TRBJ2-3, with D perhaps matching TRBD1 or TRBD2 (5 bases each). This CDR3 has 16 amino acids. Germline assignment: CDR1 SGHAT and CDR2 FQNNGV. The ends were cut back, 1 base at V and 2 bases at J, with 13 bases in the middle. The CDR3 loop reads CASSLGWDRYTDTQYF. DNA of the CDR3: TGTGCCAGCAGCTTAGGATGGGACCGCTACACAGATACGCAGTATTTT.

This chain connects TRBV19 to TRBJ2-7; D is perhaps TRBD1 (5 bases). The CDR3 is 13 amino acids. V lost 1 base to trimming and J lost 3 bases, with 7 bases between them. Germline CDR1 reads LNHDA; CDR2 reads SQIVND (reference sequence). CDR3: CASSIAGNYEQYF. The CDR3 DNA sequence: TGTGCCAGTAGTATAGCAGGGAACTACGAGCAGTACTTC.

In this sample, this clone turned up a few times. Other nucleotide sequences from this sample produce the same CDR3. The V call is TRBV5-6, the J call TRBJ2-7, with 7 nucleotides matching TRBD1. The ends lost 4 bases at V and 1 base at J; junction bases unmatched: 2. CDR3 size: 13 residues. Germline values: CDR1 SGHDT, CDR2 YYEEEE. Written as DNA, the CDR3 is TGTGCCAGCAGCCCGACAGGGTCCTACGAGCAGTACTTC. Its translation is CASSPTGSYEQYF.

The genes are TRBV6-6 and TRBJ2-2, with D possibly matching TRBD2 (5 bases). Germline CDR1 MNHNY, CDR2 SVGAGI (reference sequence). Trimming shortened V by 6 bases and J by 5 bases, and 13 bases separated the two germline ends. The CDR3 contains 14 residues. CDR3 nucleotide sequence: TGTGCCAGCAGCGGACTCTCTCGTACCGGGGAGCTGTTTTTT. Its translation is CASSGLSRTGELFF.

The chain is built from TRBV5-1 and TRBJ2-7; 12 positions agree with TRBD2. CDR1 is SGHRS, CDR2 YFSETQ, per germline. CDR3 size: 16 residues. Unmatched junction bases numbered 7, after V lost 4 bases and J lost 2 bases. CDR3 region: CASSPSTSGRTYEQYF. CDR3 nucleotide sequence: TGCGCCAGCAGCCCATCGACTAGCGGGAGAACCTACGAGCAGTACTTC. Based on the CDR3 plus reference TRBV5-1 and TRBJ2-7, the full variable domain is KAGVTQTPRYLIKTRGQQVTLSCSPISGHRSVSWYQQTPGQGLQFLFEYFSETQRNKGNFPGRFSGRQFSNSRSEMNVSTLELGDSALYLCASSPSTSGRTYEQYFGPGTRLTVT.

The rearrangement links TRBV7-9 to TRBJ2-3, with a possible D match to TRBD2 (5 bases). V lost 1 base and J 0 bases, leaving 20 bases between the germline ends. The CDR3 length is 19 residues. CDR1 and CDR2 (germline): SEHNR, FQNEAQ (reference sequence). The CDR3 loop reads CASSLGLWGDTGSTDTQYF. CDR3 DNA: TGTGCCAGCAGCTTAGGTCTTTGGGGTGACACGGGGAGCACAGATACGCAGTATTTT.

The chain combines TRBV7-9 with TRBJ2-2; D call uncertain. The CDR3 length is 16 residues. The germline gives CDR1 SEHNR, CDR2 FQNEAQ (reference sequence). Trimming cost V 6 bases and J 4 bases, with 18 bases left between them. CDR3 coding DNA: TGTGCCAGCAGAGATCCGGGCTTTGCGACCACCGGGGAGCTGTTTTTT. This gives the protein CASRDPGFATTGELFF. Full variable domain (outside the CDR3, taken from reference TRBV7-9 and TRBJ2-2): DTGVSQNPRHKITKRGQNVTFRCDPISEHNRLYWYRQTLGQGPEFLTYFQNEAQLEKSRLLSDRFSAERPKGSFSTLEIQRTEQGDSAMYLCASRDPGFATTGELFFGEGSRLTVL.

The CDR3 DNA sequence: TGTGCCAGCAGTCCCCCCGCATCACAGGGGGCTTATGGCTACACCTTC. Translated: CASSPPASQGAYGYTF. The rearrangement links TRBV28 to TRBJ1-2, with 9 bases lining up with TRBD1. The CDR3 extends over 16 amino acids. Trimming at V came to 5 bases and at J to 5 bases, leaving 12 bases not matched to a gene. CDR1 and CDR2 from the germline V gene are MDHEN and SYDVKM.

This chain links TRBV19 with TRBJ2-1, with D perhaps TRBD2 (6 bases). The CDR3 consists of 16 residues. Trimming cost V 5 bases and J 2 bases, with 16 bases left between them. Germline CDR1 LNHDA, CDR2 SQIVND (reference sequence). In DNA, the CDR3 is TGTGCCAGTAGTCCTGCCTGGAGGGCCCCCTACAATGAGCAGTTCTTC. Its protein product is CASSPAWRAPYNEQFF.

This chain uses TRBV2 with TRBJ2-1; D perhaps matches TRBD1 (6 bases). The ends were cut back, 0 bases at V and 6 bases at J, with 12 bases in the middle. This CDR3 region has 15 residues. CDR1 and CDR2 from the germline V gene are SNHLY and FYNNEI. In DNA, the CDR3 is TGTGCCAGCAGTGAAGCGCAGGGGACACGCAATGAGCAGTTCTTC. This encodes CASSEAQGTRNEQFF.

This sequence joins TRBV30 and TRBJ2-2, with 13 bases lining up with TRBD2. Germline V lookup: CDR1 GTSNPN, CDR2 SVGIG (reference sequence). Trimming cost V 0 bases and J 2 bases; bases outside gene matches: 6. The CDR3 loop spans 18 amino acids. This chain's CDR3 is CAWSVRTSGRFNTGELFF. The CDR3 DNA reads TGTGCCTGGAGTGTCAGGACTAGCGGGAGATTTAACACCGGGGAGCTGTTTTTT.

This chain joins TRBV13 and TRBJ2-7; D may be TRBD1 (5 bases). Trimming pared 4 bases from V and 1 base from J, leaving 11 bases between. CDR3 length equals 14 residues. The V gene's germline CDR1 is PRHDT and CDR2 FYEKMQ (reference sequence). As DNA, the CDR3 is TGTGCCAGCAGCTCCGACAGCGTGTCCTACGAGCAGTACTTC. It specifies CASSSDSVSYEQYF.